This T cell receptor beta chain was captured in a study of long-term antiretroviral therapy in people with HIV. In germline, CDR1 is MNHEY, CDR2 SMNVEV (reference sequence). CDR3 length: 13 residues. V lost 8 bases and J 7 bases, leaving 15 bases between the germline ends. The assay used was immunoSEQ (version v3.0), run at survey level. Clones were sequenced by immunoSEQ multiplex PCR, and TCRdb holds only the in-frame ones, with some missing. The profile covers 35,000 to 40,000 clones, with approximately 85% appearing a single time and about 10% taken by the ten largest. A few counts support this clone.

The receptor was derived from a man aged 18 to 29 with HIV. Specimen: unsorted PBMCs, collected 2.2 years after starting antiretroviral therapy. The chain links TRBV27 to TRBJ2-1; D call uncertain. CDR3 region: CASVSLGWNEQFF. CDR3 nucleotides: TGTGCCAGCGTCTCCTTAGGGTGGAATGAGCAGTTCTTC.